Following are 21 T cell receptor beta chains from one sample sequenced in a study of T cell repertoires in cytomegalovirus infection. From the reads, TCRdb called clonotypes with MiXCR, one entry per CDR3 protein. The sample has about 190,000 distinct CDR3 sequences; 28% are singletons. The sequencing input was PBMCs. These receptors all stem from a human donor in good health (CMV status not recorded). Some clones in this sample may be carry-over from other donors' samples.

The chain links TRBV7-3 to TRBJ2-7; possible D gene TRBD2, 5 bases. CDR3 length: 16 amino acids. V dropped 2 bases and J dropped 9 bases, with 23 bases sitting between them. Germline CDR1 reads SGHTA; CDR2 reads FQGTGA. In DNA form, the CDR3 reads TGTGCCAGCAGCTTACGCGTTATCGGGCGGGCTACGGGGCAGTACTTC. This sequence encodes CASSLRVIGRATGQYF. The whole variable domain, remainder taken from reference TRBV7-3 and TRBJ2-7, is GAGVSQTPSNKVTEKGKYVELRCDPISGHTALYWYRQSLGQGPEFLIYFQGTGAADDSGLPNDRFFAVRPEGSVSTLKIQRTERGDSAVYLCASSLRVIGRATGQYFGPGTRLTVT.

This chain joins TRBV10-3 and TRBJ2-3; D possibly corresponds to TRBD2 (6 bases). This CDR3 has 10 amino acids. Germline CDR1 ENHRY, CDR2 SYGVKD. V lost 8 bases to trimming and J lost 6 bases, with 6 bases between them. The CDR3 sequence: CAIGGDTQYF. The CDR3 DNA reads as TGTGCCATCGGGGGGGATACGCAGTATTTT.

This clonotype was seen many times. This rearrangement joins TRBV7-9 to TRBJ1-2, with D perhaps matching TRBD1 (5 bases). V gave up 5 bases and J gave up 8 bases, with 12 bases separating them. Germline CDR1 reads SEHNR; CDR2 reads FQNEAQ (reference sequence). The CDR3 is 12 amino acids. CDR3 amino acids: CASSPREGGYTF. The DNA of the CDR3 is TGTGCCAGCAGCCCCAGGGAGGGAGGCTACACCTTC.

The chain employs TRBV30 and TRBJ2-3; D uncertain. Trimming removed 4 bases at V and 0 bases at J, with 17 bases between. The germline CDR1 and CDR2 sequences are GTSNPN and SVGIG (reference sequence). This CDR3 region has 16 residues. The CDR3 here is CAWIPAPAESTDTQYF. CDR3 nucleotides: TGTGCCTGGATCCCTGCACCGGCGGAGAGCACAGATACGCAGTATTTT.

Turning to this clonotype: The CDR3 does not close with the conserved phenylalanine or tryptophan, likely indicating a read error. The chain couples TRBV20-1 to TRBJ1-6, with TRBD1 matching 7 bases. The CDR3 is 15 amino acids. CDR1 is DFQATT, CDR2 SNEGSKA, per germline (reference sequence). V dropped 3 bases and J dropped 7; count of bases not matched to a gene: 9. The CDR3 nucleotides are TGCAGTGCTAGCGCGGGGACAGCCAGAAATTCACCCCTCCACTAT. Its protein product is CSASAGTARNSPLHY.

The genes are TRBV6-5 and TRBJ2-3, with 9 bases fitting TRBD1. Looked up from germline, CDR1 is MNHEY and CDR2 is SVGAGI. This CDR3 spans 16 amino acids. V dropped 2 bases and J dropped 6; count of bases not matched to a gene: 9. The CDR3 spells CASSYPGTGRSDTQYF. CDR3 sequence (DNA): TGTGCCAGCAGTTACCCCGGGACAGGGAGGTCGGATACGCAGTATTTT.

V gene TRBV7-2 combines with J gene TRBJ2-1, with D unresolved. This CDR3 has 14 residues. Trimming left V 1 base short and J 8 bases short, with 12 bases between. In germline, CDR1 is SGHTA, CDR2 FQGNSA. CDR3 sequence: CASSLDNRAHEQFF. The CDR3 bases are TGTGCCAGCAGCTTAGATAATAGGGCCCATGAGCAGTTCTTC.

The chain has TRBV19 and TRBJ1-1; possibly TRBD1 for D (6 bases). V was clipped by 6 bases and J by 5 bases, with 13 bases between them. CDR1 and CDR2 (germline): LNHDA, SQIVND (reference sequence). The CDR3 contains 13 residues. CDR3 nucleotides: TGTGCCAGTAGCGGGGGCCGTTGGACTGAAGCTTTCTTT. Translated, it gives CASSGGRWTEAFF. The full variable domain, in which reference TRBV19 and TRBJ1-1 provide the parts outside the CDR3, is DGGITQSPKYLFRKEGQNVTLSCEQNLNHDAMYWYRQDPGQGLRLIYYSQIVNDFQKGDIAEGYSVSREKKESFPLTVTSAQKNPTAFYLCASSGGRWTEAFFGQGTRLTVV.

In the case of this clonotype: Possible read error: a much larger clone is one base away. V usage is TRBV7-3 and J usage is TRBJ1-4; D is unresolved. Trimming took off 5 bases at V and 4 bases at J, with 11 bases between the two ends. CDR1 and CDR2 from the germline V gene are SGHTA and FQGTGA. The CDR3 extends over 14 amino acids. The CDR3 nucleotides read TGTGCCAGCAGCCCCGGACGGTTTAATGAAAAACTGTTTTTT. As protein: CASSPGRFNEKLFF.

V and J are TRBV12-3 or TRBV12-4 and TRBJ2-7; D is unresolved. Between the trimmed V and J ends, which lost 3 bases and 0 bases, there was a span of 9 bases. The CDR3 has 14 residues. CDR3 sequence: CASSFGSRSYEQYF. CDR3 in DNA: TGTGCCAGCAGTTTTGGCTCCCGCTCCTACGAGCAGTACTTC.

This clonotype was detected only once. The genes are TRBV30 and TRBJ1-1; D call uncertain. From germline, CDR1 is GTSNPN and CDR2 SVGIG (reference sequence). The CDR3 is made up of 14 amino acids. V lost 1 base and J 4 bases, leaving 13 bases between the germline ends. The CDR3 sequence: CAWSEGPRRTEAFF. As DNA, the CDR3 is TGTGCCTGGAGTGAGGGTCCCCGGCGCACTGAAGCTTTCTTT.

The chain joins TRBV6-5 to TRBJ2-3; TRBD1 or TRBD2 may be the D gene (5 bases each). Trimming stripped 6 bases from V and 2 bases from J, with 15 bases between. This CDR3 has 15 residues. Germline assignment: CDR1 MNHEY and CDR2 SVGAGI. The CDR3 nucleotides read TGTGCCAGCAGAGCCGGGGCAGGGTACACAGATACGCAGTATTTT. Protein sequence: CASRAGAGYTDTQYF.

This chain joins TRBV20-1 and TRBJ1-4; TRBD1 matches 7 bases. CDR1 is DFQATT and CDR2 is SNEGSKA in the germline V gene (reference sequence). V shed 2 bases and J 3 bases; nucleotides not matched to a gene: 6. The CDR3 runs 15 residues. The CDR3 is CSARPTGLANEKLFF. As DNA, the CDR3 is TGCAGTGCTAGACCGACAGGGCTCGCTAATGAAAAACTGTTTTTT.

This clonotype was counted between two and nine times. This chain uses TRBV9 with TRBJ2-7; D is ambiguous. Germline V gene sequence: CDR1 SGDLS, CDR2 YYNGEE. Trimming removed 0 bases from V and 5 bases from J, with 9 bases in between. CDR3 length: 13 residues. The CDR3 loop reads CASSVEGYHEQYF. CDR3 nucleotides: TGTGCCAGCAGCGTAGAGGGATACCACGAGCAGTACTTC.

V usage is TRBV19 and J usage is TRBJ1-4; D remains ambiguous. With 4 bases removed from V and 6 bases from J, the gap between germline ends came to 9 bases. The germline gives CDR1 LNHDA, CDR2 SQIVND (reference sequence). The CDR3 extends over 13 amino acids. The CDR3 nucleotides are TGTGCCAGTAGTAAGCCGGCGCATGAAAAACTGTTTTTT. This sequence encodes CASSKPAHEKLFF.

This clonotype was recorded a few times. The chain joins TRBV27 to TRBJ1-1, with 8 positions matching TRBD1. CDR3 size: 17 residues. V was pared by 6 bases and J by 0 bases, with 12 bases of the junction left unmatched. Germline loops: CDR1 MNHEY, CDR2 SMNVEV (reference sequence). The CDR3 loop reads CASSRRDRMVMNTEAFF. Written as DNA, the CDR3 is TGTGCCAGCAGCCGGAGGGACAGGATGGTGATGAACACTGAAGCTTTCTTT.

There are many counts of this clonotype. This rearrangement joins TRBV7-6 to TRBJ2-1; 7 nucleotides align to TRBD2. Germline assignment: CDR1 SGHVS and CDR2 FNYEAQ. Trimming at V came to 5 bases and at J to 5 bases, leaving 6 bases not matched to a gene. This CDR3 spans 14 amino acids. DNA of the CDR3: TGTGCCAGCAGCCCTAGGGAGGGCAACAATGAGCAGTTCTTC. Amino acid sequence: CASSPREGNNEQFF.

This clonotype was counted ten times or more. This sequence joins TRBV6-5 and TRBJ1-4; D call uncertain. CDR1 MNHEY and CDR2 SVGAGI come from the germline V gene. Trimming shortened V by 8 bases and J by 3 bases, and 7 bases separated the two germline ends. The CDR3 spans 12 residues. This chain's CDR3 is CASGRPNEKLFF. The DNA of the CDR3 is TGTGCCAGCGGACGGCCTAATGAAAAACTGTTTTTT.

Many counts were recorded for this clonotype. V usage is TRBV10-3 and J usage is TRBJ1-2; maybe TRBD1 (5 bases). The CDR3 contains 14 residues. Per the germline V gene, CDR1 is ENHRY and CDR2 is SYGVKD. With 2 bases removed from V and 5 bases from J, the gap between germline ends came to 12 bases. The CDR3 bases are TGTGCCATCAGTGAGGGGGACTTGCTTTATGGCTACACCTTC. Protein: CAISEGDLLYGYTF.

In its sample, this clonotype was seen many times. V usage is TRBV7-8 and J usage is TRBJ1-1, with D uncertain. The V gene lost 2 bases and the J gene lost 0 bases, with 13 bases spanning the gap. Germline V gene data show CDR1 as SGHVS and CDR2 as FQNEAQ. The CDR3 runs 16 residues. For the CDR3, the DNA is TGTGCCAGCAGCTTATCTGACGGAAAAATGAACACTGAAGCTTTCTTT. Its translation: CASSLSDGKMNTEAFF.

The chain joins TRBV15 to TRBJ2-3; D is unresolved. The length of the CDR3 is 18 residues. V lost 0 bases and J 3 bases, leaving 19 bases between the germline ends. Germline V gene lookup returns CDR1 LNHNV and CDR2 YYDKDF (reference sequence). The DNA for the CDR3 is TGTGCCACCAGCAGAGATTCAATTGGCCTCTACCGGACAGATACGCAGTATTTT. This translates into CATSRDSIGLYRTDTQYF.